Shown below are 12 T cell receptor beta chains from a single sample sequenced in a study of CXCR3-negative and CXCR3-positive naive CD8 T cells. Libraries were UMI-labeled 5' RACE TRB cDNA. One entry per CDR3 protein, without DNA, is what TCRdb gives after re-calling the 5' RACE reads. The sample table includes around 52,000 distinct CDR3 sequences. Sequenced: memory CD8+ T cells from blood. Receptor source: a human donor in good health. Some clones in this sample may be carry-over from other donors' samples.

The chain is built from TRBV29-1 and TRBJ2-1; lacking DNA, the TRBD2 call made by TCRdb goes unchecked. Germline lookup yields CDR1 SQVTM and CDR2 ANQGSEA. This CDR3 comprises 15 residues. The CDR3 region is CSVVPTSGINNEQFF.

The chain couples TRBV29-1 to TRBJ2-5. The CDR3 is 16 residues long. Germline-derived CDR1 and CDR2 are SQVTM and ANQGSEA. CDR3 sequence reads: CSVEETAATFQETQYF.

The chain has TRBV9 and TRBJ2-3; TCRdb outputs TRBD1, but without DNA this stays unchecked. CDR3 size: 15 residues. CDR1 is SGDLS, CDR2 YYNGEE, per germline. The CDR3: CASIPGAEGGDTQYF.

The genes are TRBV6-5 and TRBJ2-7; TCRdb's D call, TRBD2, is unchecked because there is no DNA. Germline V gene sequence: CDR1 MNHEY, CDR2 SVGAGI. The CDR3 loop spans 13 amino acids. CDR3 protein: CASSYGLGDEQYF.

The V and J genes are TRBV15 and TRBJ2-1; TCRdb picks TRBD1, but there is no DNA to check that call. Germline CDR1 is LNHNV and CDR2 is YYDKDF (reference sequence). This CDR3 is built from 15 residues. CDR3 amino acids: CATSVSGRTKAGQFF.

The chain couples TRBV2 to TRBJ2-3; the D call from TCRdb, TRBD2, cannot be confirmed without DNA. CDR3 length: 13 residues. Germline assignment: CDR1 SNHLY and CDR2 FYNNEI. CDR3 residues: CASDYNSGDTQYF.

The chain recombines TRBV7-9 with TRBJ2-3. The CDR3 runs to 12 residues. Looked up from germline, CDR1 is SEHNR and CDR2 is FQNEAQ (reference sequence). CDR3 in amino acids: CASSIEGDTQYF.

The chain recombines TRBV7-6 with TRBJ1-3; checking the TCRdb D call of TRBD1 is not possible without DNA. CDR3 length: 16 residues. The germline V gene has CDR1 SGHVS and CDR2 FNYEAQ. The CDR3 loop is CASSSPGQGGGNTIYF. Using reference TRBV7-6 and TRBJ1-3 for the parts outside the CDR3, the full variable domain is GAGVSQSPRYKVTKRGQDVALRCDPISGHVSLYWYRQALGQGPEFLTYFNYEAQQDKSGLPNDRFSAERPEGSISTLTIQRTEQRDSAMYRCASSSPGQGGGNTIYFGEGSWLTVV.

The gene calls are TRBV4-1 and TRBJ1-5. Germline V gene data show CDR1 as MGHRA and CDR2 as YSYEKL. The CDR3 length is 14 residues. This chain's CDR3 is CASSQVQGDQPQHF.

The chain couples TRBV6-5 to TRBJ2-6. The CDR3 runs to 14 residues. CDR1 and CDR2 from the germline V gene are MNHEY and SVGAGI. This chain's CDR3 is CASSRYSGANVLTF.

This chain connects TRBV7-9 to TRBJ2-7; without DNA, the TCRdb call of TRBD1 cannot be checked. The CDR3 totals 14 residues. Germline CDR1 reads SEHNR; CDR2 reads FQNEAQ (reference sequence). CDR3 loop: CASSPREATYEQYF.

This chain uses TRBV7-9 with TRBJ2-5; TCRdb outputs TRBD1, but without DNA this stays unchecked. The CDR3 covers 15 residues. The germline V gene has CDR1 SEHNR and CDR2 FQNEAQ (reference sequence). The CDR3 spells CASSLVTGGEETQYF.